The 11 T cell receptor beta chains in this list originate from one sample, sequenced in a study of T cells after posttransplantation cyclophosphamide. Clones were read by immunoSEQ multiplex PCR, and TCRdb kept only the in-frame ones, dropping some. The data show about 38,000 clones, with none appearing a single time. Material for sequencing was PBMCs. Receptors originate from a man aged 45 to 65 in good health, CMV-negative, and a related stem cell transplant donor.

This clone was picked up many times. The CDR3 DNA sequence: TGCGCCGCTGCCGCGGGTTCCACCTACGAGCAGTACTTC. Protein product: CAAAAGSTYEQYF. The chain combines TRBV10-2 with TRBJ2-7, with D perhaps TRBD2 (5 bases). V lost 11 bases, J lost 2 bases, and 16 bases lay in between. The CDR3 extends over 13 amino acids. Germline values: CDR1 WSHSY, CDR2 SAAADI.

This clone was counted at least ten times. The chain employs TRBV7-2 and TRBJ2-7, with D perhaps TRBD1 (5 bases). The CDR3 extends over 14 amino acids. V lost 1 base and J 2 bases, leaving 9 bases between the germline ends. Germline V gene lookup returns CDR1 SGHTA and CDR2 FQGNSA. CDR3 sequence reads: CASSLVKGPYEQYF. Written as DNA, the CDR3 is TGTGCCAGCAGCTTAGTTAAGGGGCCCTACGAGCAGTACTTC.

This clone was counted many times. The chain recombines TRBV25-1 with TRBJ2-5; TRBD1 might be the D (5 bases). CDR1 and CDR2 (germline): MGHDK, SYGVNS. The CDR3 runs to 16 residues. V lost 2 bases and J 5 bases, leaving 18 bases between the germline ends. This CDR3 reads CASSEEPTALEETQYF. CDR3 in DNA: TGTGCCAGCAGTGAAGAACCGACAGCCCTGGAGGAGACCCAGTACTTC.

This clone was observed at least ten times. V usage is TRBV7-3 and J usage is TRBJ2-3; tentative D call: TRBD1 (6 bases). The germline V gene has CDR1 SGHTA and CDR2 FQGTGA. The CDR3 covers 16 residues. Trimming took 2 bases from V and 4 from J, leaving 16 bases between them. CDR3 sequence reads: CASSLDVRGASDTQYF. The CDR3 DNA is TGTGCCAGCAGCTTAGATGTCAGGGGAGCCTCAGATACGCAGTATTTT.

The sample holds many counts of this clone. The rearrangement uses TRBV30 and TRBJ2-3; D unresolved. V lost 0 bases, J lost 3 bases, and 10 bases lay in between. This CDR3 contains 14 residues. Germline V gene sequence: CDR1 GTSNPN, CDR2 SVGIG (reference sequence). CDR3 sequence reads: CAWSVGGPTDTQYF. The CDR3 DNA is TGTGCCTGGAGTGTTGGCGGTCCTACAGATACGCAGTATTTT.

This clone was found many times. The chain has TRBV7-9 and TRBJ2-7, with D possibly matching TRBD1 (5 bases). The CDR3 consists of 15 residues. The V end lost 2 bases, the J end lost 4 bases, and 15 bases lay between the germline ends. Germline V gene data show CDR1 as SEHNR and CDR2 as FQNEAQ (reference sequence). The CDR3, as DNA: TGTGCCAGCAGCTTATCAAGGGGCGCGATATACGAGCAGTACTTC. Its protein product is CASSLSRGAIYEQYF.

This clone was seen repeatedly, ten times or more. V usage is TRBV5-4 and J usage is TRBJ1-2; 7 positions agree with TRBD1. This CDR3 region has 16 residues. Germline trimming cut 0 bases from V and 0 bases from J; bases unmatched to any gene: 5. Germline CDR1 is SGHNT and CDR2 is YYREEE (reference sequence). The CDR3 DNA is TGTGCCAGCAGCTTGGGGGGACAGACCGCTAACTATGGCTACACCTTC. Encoded protein: CASSLGGQTANYGYTF.

Many counts were recorded for this clone. The CDR3 loop is CASSTETRNEQFF. The CDR3 coding sequence is TGTGCCAGCTCAACAGAGACCCGCAATGAGCAGTTCTTC. The chain uses TRBV18 and TRBJ2-1; no reliable D call. Trimming pared 5 bases from V and 6 bases from J, leaving 11 bases between. Germline loops: CDR1 KGHSH, CDR2 LQKENI. The CDR3 contains 13 residues.

This clone was seen at least ten times. This chain uses TRBV5-1 with TRBJ2-7; maybe TRBD1 (6 bases). V lost 1 base and J lost 4, with 12 bases in between. The germline V gene encodes CDR1 SGHRS and CDR2 YFSETQ. The CDR3 has 14 residues. The chain's CDR3 is CASSLTGRGYEQYF. The CDR3 DNA sequence: TGCGCCAGCAGCTTGACAGGCAGGGGATACGAGCAGTACTTC.

The sample holds many counts of this clone. The chain carries TRBV19 and TRBJ1-1; D is perhaps TRBD1 (6 bases). V dropped 5 bases and J dropped 0 bases, with 13 bases sitting between them. The CDR3 sequence is 15 residues long. The V gene's germline CDR1 is LNHDA and CDR2 SQIVND (reference sequence). The CDR3 DNA reads TGTGCCAGTAGTCTGAGGGGACAAGTGAACACTGAAGCTTTCTTT. It translates to CASSLRGQVNTEAFF.

This clone was seen ten or more times. The J gene is TRBJ1-1, the V gene TRBV5-1; perhaps TRBD1 as D (5 bases). The CDR3 runs 15 residues. Looked up from germline, CDR1 is SGHRS and CDR2 is YFSETQ. Trimming took off 1 base at V and 4 bases at J, with 14 bases between the two ends. The CDR3 nucleotides are TGCGCCAGCAGCTTGTACATGGGGGGAGGCACTGAAGCTTTCTTT. Protein sequence: CASSLYMGGGTEAFF. The entire variable domain, with the rest obtained from reference TRBV5-1 and TRBJ1-1, is as follows: KAGVTQTPRYLIKTRGQQVTLSCSPISGHRSVSWYQQTPGQGLQFLFEYFSETQRNKGNFPGRFSGRQFSNSRSEMNVSTLELGDSALYLCASSLYMGGGTEAFFGQGTRLTVV.